The clone carrying this TCR beta chain was seen ten or more times. Its antigen remains unidentified. After removal of 3 bases from V and 4 bases from J, the junction contained 3 bases not matched to a gene. This CDR3 contains 14 residues. Adaptor-ligated barcode primers were used to amplify TRBV12-4/TRBJ1-2 clonotypes. TCRdb fed the multiplex PCR reads into MiXCR, producing one record per CDR3 protein. The sample has 700 to 950 distinct CDR3 sequences, about 8.4% seen once; the top ten hold around 88%. Overall study results and limits: Greatest tumor Treg TCR overlap was with tumor naive CD4+ cells.

The TCR was taken from a female donor with breast cancer. The J gene is TRBJ1-2, the V gene TRBV12-3 or TRBV12-4; TRBD1 matches 9 bases. Sequenced: naive CD4+ T cells sorted from blood. Noted subset: naive CD4+ T cells, CD4+CD45RA+CD25-. The CDR3, as DNA: TGTGCCAGCAGTTTGGGGACAGGGATCTATGGCTACACCTTC. It specifies CASSLGTGIYGYTF.